This note documents a single T cell receptor beta chain sequence. This clone is described as medium-sized (0.01 to 0.1%). Its antigen has not been determined. No much larger clonotype is one base removed from it; base qualities were not supplied. The sample belongs to a study of siplizumab effects on memory and regulatory T cells (dated by TCRdb to the late 2010s). For the wider study: Across eight responder-stimulator pairs, mixed lymphocyte reactions were run as pairs, about 1 with siplizumab at roughly 1 ug/mL and about 1 without drug. The study examined how the anti-CD2 antibody siplizumab affects alloreactive T-cell subsets in allogeneic mixed lymphocyte reactions built from human PBMCs.

Cells from the mixed lymphocyte reactions were cocultured for about six days at 37 degrees C. Responder PBMCs were labelled with CFSE and stimulator PBMCs were labelled with Violet Dye, after which the responder and stimulator PBMCs were mixed at a 1:1 ratio. Sorted unstimulated T cells, along with proliferating T cells recovered from mixed lymphocyte reactions, underwent TCRbeta CDR3 sequencing. Fresh whole blood from about ten HLA-typed healthy donors served as the source for isolating PBMCs. Proliferating CFSE-low responder T cells were FACS-sorted after the mixed lymphocyte reaction for TCR sequencing. General study outcomes and caveats: Among mappable alloreactive CD4+ clones, the Treg-derived fraction averaged approximately 69% with siplizumab versus around 29% in control reactions. Unstimulated naive T cells appeared more diverse than memory T cells, and naive cells seemed to contribute substantially to the alloresponse. Because sequences at frequencies below about 10^-5 were poorly captured, only a minor fraction of alloreactive clones could be mapped back to unstimulated subsets. Roughly 80-97% of proliferating CD4+ or CD8+ clones could not be assigned a naive or memory phenotype. The cumulative frequency of alloreactive sequences traceable to unstimulated CD4+ memory T cells was significantly reduced by siplizumab. Whether proliferating Tregs from siplizumab cultures were suppressive was not functionally confirmed.

Between the V and J ends, shortened by 3 bases and 7 bases respectively, the junction contains 12 bases. The CDR3 numbers 13 residues from cysteine through phenylalanine. Only CDR3 DNA is held: 39 bases, read in frame from base 1. Looking up the germline V gene (reference sequence) yields CDR1 LNHDA and CDR2 SQIVND. The protocol used for the library was the immunoSEQ multiplex PCR assay. The deep sequencing platform assayed some 90,000 TCR templates per sample. Genomic DNA extracted from sorted T cells was used for TCRbeta CDR3 sequencing. The study's own analysis went as follows. The R programming language was used for the clonal analysis of the TCRbeta CDR3 data. Unstimulated samples were compared with post-reaction CFSE-low samples to define alloreactive CD4+ and CD8+ clones. Alloreactive CD4+ clones were assigned to regulatory or non-regulatory origin by matching sequences to sorted unstimulated Treg and non-Treg repertoires. TCRdb's version of the immuneACCESS table is confined to in-frame rearrangements and falls short of the full clone set. An unresolved V gene accounts for under half of the shortfall where checked; the remainder is of unknown origin. D and trimming come from the DNA, and the V and J calls and clone size come from that table. Across this sample there are approximately 5,000 clones, with about 46% seen only once. The ten top clones hold 83% of the sample.

The sequence joins TRBV19 to TRBJ1-2; the D gene cannot be resolved reliably. Sequencing used CFSE-low (dividing) CD8+ T cells sorted from an allogeneic mixed lymphocyte reaction. This TCR was sampled from a human donor in good health; the cells came from an allogeneic mixed lymphocyte reaction. Some clones in this sample may be carry-over from other donors' samples. The CDR3 reads as follows: CASSIWGFLGYTF. The DNA is TGTGCCAGTAGTATCTGGGGTTTCCTTGGCTACACCTTC. With the rest looked up from the reference TRBV19 and TRBJ1-2 genes rather than sequenced, the full variable domain is DGGITQSPKYLFRKEGQNVTLSCEQNLNHDAMYWYRQDPGQGLRLIYYSQIVNDFQKGDIAEGYSVSREKKESFPLTVTSAQKNPTAFYLCASSIWGFLGYTFGSGTRLTVV.